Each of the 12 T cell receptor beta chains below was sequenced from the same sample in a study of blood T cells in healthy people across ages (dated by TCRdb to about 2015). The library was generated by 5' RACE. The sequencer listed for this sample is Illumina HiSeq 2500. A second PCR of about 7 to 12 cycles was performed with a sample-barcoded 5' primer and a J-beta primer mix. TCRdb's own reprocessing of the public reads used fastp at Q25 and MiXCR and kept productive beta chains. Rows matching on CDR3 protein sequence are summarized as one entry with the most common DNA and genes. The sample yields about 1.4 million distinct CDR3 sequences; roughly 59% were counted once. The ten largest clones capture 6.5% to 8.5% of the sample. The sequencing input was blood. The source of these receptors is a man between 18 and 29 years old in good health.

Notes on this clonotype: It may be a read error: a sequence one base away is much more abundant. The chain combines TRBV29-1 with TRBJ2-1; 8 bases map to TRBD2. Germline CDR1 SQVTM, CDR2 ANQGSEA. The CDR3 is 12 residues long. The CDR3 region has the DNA TGCAGCGTTGATTCCGGGGGGGATGAGCGGTTCTTC. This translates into CSVDSGGDERFF.

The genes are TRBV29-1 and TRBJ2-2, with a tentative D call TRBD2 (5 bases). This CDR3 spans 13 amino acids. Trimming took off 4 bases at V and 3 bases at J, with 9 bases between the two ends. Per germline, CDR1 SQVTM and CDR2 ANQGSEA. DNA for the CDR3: TGCAGCGTTGTTAGGGAGTACACCGGGGAGCTGTTTTTT. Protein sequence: CSVVREYTGELFF.

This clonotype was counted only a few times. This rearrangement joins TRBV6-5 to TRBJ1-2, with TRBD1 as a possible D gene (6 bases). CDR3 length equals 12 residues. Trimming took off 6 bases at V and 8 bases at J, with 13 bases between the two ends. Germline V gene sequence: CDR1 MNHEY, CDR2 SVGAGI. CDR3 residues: CASSSQGLGYTF. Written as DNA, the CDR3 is TGTGCCAGCAGCTCACAGGGTCTAGGCTACACCTTC.

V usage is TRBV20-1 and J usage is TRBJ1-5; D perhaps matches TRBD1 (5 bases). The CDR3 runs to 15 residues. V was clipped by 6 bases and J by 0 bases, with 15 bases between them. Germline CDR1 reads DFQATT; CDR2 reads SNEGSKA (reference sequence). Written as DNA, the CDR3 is TGCAGTGCCCGGGTCCAGGGCAATAGCAATCAGCCCCAGCATTTT. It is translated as CSARVQGNSNQPQHF.

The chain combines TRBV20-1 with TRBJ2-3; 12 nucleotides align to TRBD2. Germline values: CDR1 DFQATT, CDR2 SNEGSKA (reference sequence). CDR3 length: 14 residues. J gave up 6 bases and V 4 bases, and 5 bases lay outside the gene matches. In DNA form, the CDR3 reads TGCAGTGCTACGACTAGCGGGAGATTGGATACGCAGTATTTT. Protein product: CSATTSGRLDTQYF.

CDR3 loop: CASRETPALNNEQFF. As DNA, the CDR3 is TGTGCCAGCAGAGAAACACCCGCCCTAAACAATGAGCAGTTCTTC. This sequence joins TRBV6-5 and TRBJ2-1, with D uncertain. CDR3 length: 15 residues. The germline CDR1 and CDR2 sequences are MNHEY and SVGAGI. The V gene lost 6 bases and the J gene lost 5 bases, with 17 bases spanning the gap.

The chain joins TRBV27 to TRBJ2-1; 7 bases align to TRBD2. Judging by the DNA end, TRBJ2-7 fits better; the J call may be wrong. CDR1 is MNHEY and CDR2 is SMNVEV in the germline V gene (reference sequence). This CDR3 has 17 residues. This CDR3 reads CASRSPSSRGETYEQYF. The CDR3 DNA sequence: TGTGCCAGCAGATCGCCCTCTAGCCGGGGGGAAACCTACGAGCAGTACTTC.

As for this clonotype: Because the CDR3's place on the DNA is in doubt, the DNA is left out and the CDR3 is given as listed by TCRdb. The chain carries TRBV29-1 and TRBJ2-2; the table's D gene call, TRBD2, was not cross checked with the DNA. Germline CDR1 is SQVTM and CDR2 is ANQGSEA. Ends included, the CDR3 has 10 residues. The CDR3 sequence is CSVAGGNTFF.

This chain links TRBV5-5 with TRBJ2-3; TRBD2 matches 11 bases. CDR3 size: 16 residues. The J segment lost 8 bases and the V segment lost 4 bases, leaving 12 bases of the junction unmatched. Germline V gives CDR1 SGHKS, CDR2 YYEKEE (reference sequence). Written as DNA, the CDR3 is TGTGCCAGCAGCAGTAAGACTAGCGGGGAAACGGGTACGCAGTATTTT. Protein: CASSSKTSGETGTQYF.

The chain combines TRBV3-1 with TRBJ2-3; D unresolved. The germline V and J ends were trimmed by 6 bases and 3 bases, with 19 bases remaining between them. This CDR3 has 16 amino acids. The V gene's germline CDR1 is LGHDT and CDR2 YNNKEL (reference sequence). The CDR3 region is CASSLGGPGGTDTQYF. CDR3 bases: TGTGCCAGCAGTCTCGGCGGTCCAGGTGGTACAGATACGCAGTATTTT.

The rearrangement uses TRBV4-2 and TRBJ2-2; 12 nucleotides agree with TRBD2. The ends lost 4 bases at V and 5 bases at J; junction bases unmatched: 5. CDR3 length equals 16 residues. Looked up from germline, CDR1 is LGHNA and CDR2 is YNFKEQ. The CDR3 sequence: CASSLRLAGETGELFF. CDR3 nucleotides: TGTGCCAGCAGCCTTAGACTAGCGGGAGAGACCGGGGAGCTGTTTTTT.

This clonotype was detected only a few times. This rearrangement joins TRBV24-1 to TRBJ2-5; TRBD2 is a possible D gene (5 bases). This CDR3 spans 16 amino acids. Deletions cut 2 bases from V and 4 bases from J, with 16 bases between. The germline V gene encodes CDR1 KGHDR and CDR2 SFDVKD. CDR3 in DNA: TGTGCCACCAGTGATTCGTCTGGGAGCGCTACAGAGACCCAGTACTTC. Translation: CATSDSSGSATETQYF.